What follows are 7 T cell receptor beta chains derived from one specimen sequenced in a study of shared clonotypes between healthy human individuals. Clones were read by immunoSEQ multiplex PCR, and TCRdb kept only the in-frame ones, dropping some. The sample consists of around 2.5 million clones, roughly 93% of them appearing once. Sequenced material: naive CD4+ T cells from PBMCs. Subset specified: CD45RA+ positively selected. The receptors were sampled from a man between 18 and 35 years old in good health. Some clones in this sample may be carry-over from other donors' samples.

This clone was seen only once. This chain connects TRBV5-1 to TRBJ1-2; the match to TRBD1 covers 7 bases. This CDR3 is 16 amino acids long. CDR1 and CDR2 (germline): SGHRS, YFSETQ. Unmatched junction bases numbered 12, after V lost 3 bases and J lost 4 bases. CDR3 nucleotides: TGCGCCAGCAGCTCGACTAACCCCGGGACAGCCTATGGCTACACCTTC. Translation: CASSSTNPGTAYGYTF. The full variable domain, rest sourced from reference TRBV5-1 and TRBJ1-2, is KAGVTQTPRYLIKTRGQQVTLSCSPISGHRSVSWYQQTPGQGLQFLFEYFSETQRNKGNFPGRFSGRQFSNSRSEMNVSTLELGDSALYLCASSSTNPGTAYGYTFGSGTRLTVV.

The chain recombines TRBV13 with TRBJ2-3; D may match TRBD1 or TRBD2 (5 bases each). Germline V CDR1 and CDR2: PRHDT, FYEKMQ (reference sequence). This CDR3 is 15 amino acids long. The V and J ends lost 2 bases and 4 bases respectively, with 13 bases between them. DNA of the CDR3: TGTGCCAGCAGCTTAAGGGTGGGGACCCCAGATACGCAGTATTTT. It codes for CASSLRVGTPDTQYF. The variable domain in full, with the rest retrieved from reference TRBV13 and TRBJ2-3, is AAGVIQSPRHLIKEKRETATLKCYPIPRHDTVYWYQQGPGQDPQFLISFYEKMQSDKGSIPDRFSAQQFSDYHSELNMSSLELGDSALYFCASSLRVGTPDTQYFGPGTRLTVL.

This chain joins TRBV18 and TRBJ1-4; no clear D gene. Per germline, CDR1 KGHSH and CDR2 LQKENI. The V and J ends lost 2 bases and 8 bases respectively, with 9 bases between them. The CDR3 has 13 amino acids. The CDR3 DNA reads as TGTGCCAGCTCACCAAGCCCCGGGGAAAAACTGTTTTTT. It encodes CASSPSPGEKLFF.

The rearrangement joins TRBV2 to TRBJ2-3; the match to TRBD1 covers 9 bases. The junction had 7 bases not matched to a gene; V was cut back by 11 bases and J by 4 bases. Germline CDR1 and CDR2: SNHLY and FYNNEI. CDR3 length: 13 residues. The CDR3 bases are TGTGCCGATGGGAGGGACAGGGCAGATACGCAGTATTTT. Protein product: CADGRDRADTQYF.

This clone was seen only once. The rearrangement links TRBV15 to TRBJ1-1; D is ambiguous. The CDR3 is 15 amino acids. Looked up from germline, CDR1 is LNHNV and CDR2 is YYDKDF (reference sequence). V shed 0 bases and J shed 8 bases, with 16 bases lying between them. The CDR3 DNA reads TGTGCCACCAGCAGAGATCCAAGACGAAACCACGAAGCTTTCTTT. As protein: CATSRDPRRNHEAFF.

A few counts support this clone. The CDR3 coding sequence is TGTGCCAGCAGGTATTACCTCTGGGGGCACTATGGCTACACCTTC. Its translation is CASRYYLWGHYGYTF. The chain employs TRBV6-5 and TRBJ1-2; D is perhaps TRBD1 (6 bases). This CDR3 spans 15 amino acids. Trimming took 6 bases from V and 3 from J, leaving 17 bases between them. Germline V gene sequence: CDR1 MNHEY, CDR2 SVGAGI.

The chain employs TRBV5-1 and TRBJ2-7; 9 nucleotides match TRBD1. The junction had 7 bases not matched to a gene; V was cut back by 4 bases and J by 2 bases. In germline, CDR1 is SGHRS, CDR2 YFSETQ. The length of the CDR3 is 15 residues. The CDR3 protein is CASSITTGGTYEQYF. CDR3 nucleotides: TGCGCCAGCAGCATTACGACAGGGGGAACCTACGAGCAGTACTTC. Full variable domain (outside the CDR3, taken from reference TRBV5-1 and TRBJ2-7): KAGVTQTPRYLIKTRGQQVTLSCSPISGHRSVSWYQQTPGQGLQFLFEYFSETQRNKGNFPGRFSGRQFSNSRSEMNVSTLELGDSALYLCASSITTGGTYEQYFGPGTRLTVT.